This TCR beta chain was identified during a study of beta chain features in type 1 diabetes. Turning to the study itself: Patients and healthy donors were similar in age, gender and cell yields.

Every bit of the isolated RNA underwent reverse transcription, so sequencing read expressed TCRB transcripts. Using immunoSEQ multiplex PCR, the repertoire was profiled, and TCRdb retains in-frame clones only, with some absent. Of some 250,000 clones listed, around 9.9% are singletons. Findings of the study overall: People with Type 1 diabetes carried modestly yet significantly shorter TCRB CDR3s in all four CD4+ subsets.

Of note for this clone: Its antigen is unknown.

Germline CDR1 and CDR2: SNHLY and FYNNEI. Trimming at V came to 4 bases and at J to 6 bases, leaving 5 bases not matched to a gene. CDR3 length: 14 residues. The sequencing sample was made of naive CD4+ T cells from blood. The chain couples TRBV2 to TRBJ2-1; 8 bases agree with TRBD2. The source is a man aged 30-40 years with type 1 diabetes. The CDR3 DNA reads TGTGCCAGCAGTGCCCGAGCGGGGGCCAATGAGCAGTTCTTC. Amino acids: CASSARAGANEQFF.